The present T cell receptor (beta chain) was sequenced within a study of control samples from healthy donors and cancer patients. The germline V gene encodes CDR1 MNHEY and CDR2 SVGAGI. CDR3 size: 14 residues. V was trimmed by 1 base and J by 7 bases, leaving 13 bases between them. Measured with immunoSEQ multiplex PCR; TCRdb has only the in-frame clones, and not every one. The sample shows 200,000 or so clones, 90% to 95% of them seen only once. The chain combines TRBV6-5 with TRBJ1-1, with D tentatively TRBD1 (6 bases). The receptor's source is a man aged 30-40 years in good health. The sample comprised blood. CDR3 sequence reads: CASSYWGGQNEAFF. The DNA for the CDR3 is TGTGCCAGCAGTTACTGGGGGGGGCAGAATGAAGCTTTCTTT.